The text below deals with one T cell receptor (beta chain). Trimming at V came to 6 bases and at J to 4 bases, leaving 7 bases not matched to a gene. This CDR3 contains 15 residues. Looked up from germline, CDR1 is LNHDA and CDR2 is SQIVND (reference sequence). Treatment indicated: some 20 received Ad26.COV2.S at low or high dose, single or two shots; several received placebo; per-sample allocation not given. At day 63 after the first vaccine or placebo injection, samples were drawn. The table came from immunoSEQ multiplex PCR; TCRdb's copy has only in-frame clones and leaves some out. The table includes some 640,000 clones, around 90% detected once. The data derive from a study of Ad26.COV2.S vaccination and SARS-CoV-2 variants.

Specimen: peripheral blood, collected in a trial of Ad26.COV2.S vaccine versus placebo. The genes are TRBV19 and TRBJ1-5; 9 positions agree with TRBD1. The TCR comes from a person aged 18-60 years who received the Ad26.COV2.S COVID-19 vaccine or a placebo. The CDR3 DNA reads TGTGCCAGTAGGGCCAGGGACAGGGTTAATCAGCCCCAGCATTTT. As protein: CASRARDRVNQPQHF.